This T cell receptor (beta chain) stems from a study of T cell responses to AZD1222 COVID-19 vaccine (dated by TCRdb to about 2021). For context, the study as a whole: AZD1222 recipients whose second dose came at about 4 weeks and those whose second dose came at about 12 weeks were combined into one group, since spike-specific TCR depth and breadth did not differ between the two schedules. TCR sequencing was performed for approximately 240 trial participants, of whom roughly 200 were given two doses of AZD1222 and around 26 were given two doses of MenACWY control vaccine. Enrollment into the trials was organized by age into subgroups of 18-55, 56-69 and 70-plus years, and those subgroups contained about 150, 27 and 61 TCR-sequenced participants, respectively. Study-level results and caveats: Conclusions about previously exposed vaccinees are limited because only six or seven AZD1222 recipients were SARS-CoV-2 seropositive at baseline. Vaccine-associated CD4 TCRs spanned the whole spike protein, with dominant responses in regions 160-218 and 743-854. Participants were mostly white British and included more females than males, and it was suggested by the authors that clonal diversity may have been underestimated. Reportedly, close to half of the unique spike-specific TCRs recognized epitopes lying outside the regions that are mutated in the B.1.351 and B.1.1.7 variants. In the small 56-69-year group, the increase in depth fell short of significance, most likely because of low power. Because no samples from the day 14 peak response were available, repertoires could be characterized only after the peak T cell response. A significant rise in spike-specific TCR breadth and depth was observed after two AZD1222 doses relative to day 0 and relative to MenACWY recipients.

The CDR3 regions of human TCRbeta chains were analyzed by immunosequencing. The source study handled its data this way. Repertoire TCRs were checked for matches against a reference library of SARS-CoV-2-specific TCRs that had been generated using the MIRA antigen-specificity platform. Breadth was defined as the fraction of unique TCRs that were SARS-CoV-2-associated, and depth was defined as the fraction of total T cells that were SARS-CoV-2-associated. Each spike-specific TCR was assigned to its reactive spike region and to a CD4 or CD8 class using the MIRA data. Log10-transformed breadth and depth values were compared by one-way ANOVA with Sidak's multiple comparisons tests. The source is immuneACCESS, and TCRdb retained only in-frame sequences with V and J called. Part of the clones is not carried over; for the studies checked, unresolved V genes explain less than half of this, and the remainder is unexplained. From that table come the V and J calls and clone size; the DNA was used to work out D and trimming. Counted in this sample were 150,000 or so clones; approximately 93% of them appeared once. Approximately 1% of the sample is taken by the ten largest.

What the time point label conveys for this sample: baseline before first vaccination. Vaccinee samples came from UK trials COV001 and COV002, including a single-blind randomized controlled phase 2/3 trial of AZD1222 (ChAdOx1 nCoV-19) in healthy adults. For TCRbeta chain sequencing, PBMC samples from trial participants were taken at day 0 and at day 28 after the second dose. A remark on this clone: Its antigen has not been determined. Base-call qualities are not available, and no considerably larger clone is one nucleotide away.

Compared with germline, V lacks 5 bases and J lacks 9 bases; bases without a gene match: 9. Inclusive of the bounding cysteine and phenylalanine, the CDR3 is 14 residues long. The sequence is cut down to CDR3 DNA, 42 bases in frame from base 1. CDR1 and CDR2 (MNHEY, SMNVEV) derive from the germline V gene (reference sequence). The specimen comprised peripheral blood, sampled on day 0 of AZD1222 vaccination. The clonotype was recovered from an adult in good health. The rearrangement combines TRBV27 with TRBJ2-1, with TRBD2 identical over 8 junction bases. The CDR3 region has the sequence CASSPYGGVGEQFF. Read as DNA, the sequence is TGTGCCAGCAGTCCCTACGGGGGGGTTGGTGAGCAGTTCTTC.